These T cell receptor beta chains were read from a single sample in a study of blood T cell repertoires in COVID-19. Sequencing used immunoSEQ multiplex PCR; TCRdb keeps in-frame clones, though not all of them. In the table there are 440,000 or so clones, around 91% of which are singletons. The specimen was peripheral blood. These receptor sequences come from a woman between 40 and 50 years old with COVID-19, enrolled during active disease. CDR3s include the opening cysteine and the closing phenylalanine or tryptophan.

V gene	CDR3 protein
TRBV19	CASSAVKLAGQETQYF
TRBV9	CASKAGGPASSYNEQFF
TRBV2	CASRAGQGAAGELFF
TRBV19	CASSIMNEQFF
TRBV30	CAWSVNLANNEQFF
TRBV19	CASSIPGLAGVRPGGTTWKFF
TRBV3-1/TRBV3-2	CASSQVDGNAYNEQFF
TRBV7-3	CASSSNRGGRMNTEAFF
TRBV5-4	CASSLRRQITETQYF
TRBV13	CASDVRGSYEQYF
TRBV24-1	CATSEVTGTYTF
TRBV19	CASSLRPLDRMPYNEQFF
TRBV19	CASSISGQGAGPQHF
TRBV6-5	CASSYSSQPPQETQYF
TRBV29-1	CSLGQGDQPQHF
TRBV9	CASSASSLNEQFF
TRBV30	CAWSPSAGGFTQYF
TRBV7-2	CASSLGLNRARNEKLFF
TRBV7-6	CASSLGWGAEAFF
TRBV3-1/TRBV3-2	CASSQTDRVRETQYF